This T cell receptor beta chain was profiled in a study of CD8 T cells in Susac syndrome. Losses at the gene ends were 3 bases for V and 6 bases for J; bases not matched to a gene: 7. CDR3 length equals 14 residues. The authors sequenced TCR beta from blood CD8+ and CD4+ T cells. RNA in amounts of roughly 0.45 to 1 ug was reverse transcribed with random hexamers. MiXCR was run by TCRdb on the immunoSEQ multiplex PCR reads, yielding one entry per CDR3 protein. The table lists 200,000 or so distinct CDR3 sequences, 90% to 96% of them singletons. The TCR sequence derives from a human donor with Susac syndrome. V is TRBV12-3 or TRBV12-4 and J is TRBJ2-7, with 8 bases fitting TRBD1. Material for sequencing was CD4+ T cells from PBMCs. The CDR3 region is CASSFGQGGIEQYF. The CDR3 DNA is TGTGCCAGCAGTTTCGGACAGGGAGGTATCGAGCAGTACTTC.